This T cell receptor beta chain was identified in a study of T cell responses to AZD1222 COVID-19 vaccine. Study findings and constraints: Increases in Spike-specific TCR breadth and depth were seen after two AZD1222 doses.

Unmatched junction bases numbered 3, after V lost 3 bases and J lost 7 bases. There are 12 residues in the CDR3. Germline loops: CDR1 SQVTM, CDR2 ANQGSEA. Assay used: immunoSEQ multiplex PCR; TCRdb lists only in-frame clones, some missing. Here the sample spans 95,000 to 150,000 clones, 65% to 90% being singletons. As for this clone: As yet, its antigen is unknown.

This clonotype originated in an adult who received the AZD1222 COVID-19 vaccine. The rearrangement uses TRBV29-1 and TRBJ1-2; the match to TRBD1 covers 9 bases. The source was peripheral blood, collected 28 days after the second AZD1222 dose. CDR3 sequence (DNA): TGCAGCGTTGAGGGGACAGGGCCTGGCTACACCTTC. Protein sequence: CSVEGTGPGYTF.